This T cell receptor (beta chain) emerged from a study of T cells in Graves' hyperthyroidism and ophthalmopathy. Study in general: Peripheral blood was secured at the point of initial diagnosis, before any treatment.

General study results and limits: Ophthalmopathy cases were set apart from stable hyperthyroidism by a 13 V-J model.

This clonotype came up many times. Its antigen is as yet unknown. Any patient presenting with uncontrolled infection, other autoimmune disease, pregnancy or lactation was left out. The diagnostic basis comprised clinical symptoms, serum thyroxine and TRAb, thyroid ultrasound and orbital computed tomography. Germline CDR1 reads MNHEY; CDR2 reads SMNVEV (reference sequence). This CDR3 comprises 16 residues. Trimming shortened V by 2 bases and J by 3 bases, and 15 bases separated the two germline ends. The CDR3 regions of TCR beta were amplified from RNA transcripts. The HTBI primer set served for first-round RT-PCR of the TCR CDR3. One entry per CDR3 protein, called by TCRdb with MiXCR from the multiplex PCR reads. The sample consists of about 420,000 distinct CDR3 sequences, around 15% of them appearing once.

The specimen sequenced was blood. The clonotype originates from a woman aged 18 to 35 with Graves' hyperthyroidism. V and J are TRBV27 and TRBJ2-3; D is perhaps TRBD1 or TRBD2 (5 bases each). The CDR3 DNA reads TGTGCCAGCAGTTTAAGTAAGGGGACGTTGACAGATACGCAGTATTTT. It is translated as CASSLSKGTLTDTQYF.